A selection of T cell receptor beta chains follows, all from one sample in a study of CD8+CD57+ T cells in acquired aplastic anemia. MiXCR, run by TCRdb on the reads, gives a single entry per CDR3 protein. The table lists a few hundred thousand distinct CDR3 sequences, approximately 55% of them singletons. Material: sorted CD4+, CD8+, or CD8+CD57+ T cells (not recorded which) from PBMCs. The receptor source for this set is a human donor with severe aplastic anemia or a healthy control (not recorded which). Both conserved end residues are part of each CDR3.

J gene | V gene | CDR3 protein
TRBJ2-7 | TRBV5-6 | CASSLWRAIAEQYF
TRBJ1-2 | TRBV4-1 | CASSQEGTGPYGYTF
TRBJ2-7 | TRBV29-1 | CSVIAGASAYEQYF
TRBJ1-3 | TRBV20-1 | CSAIQGGAAGNTIYF
TRBJ2-7 | TRBV29-1 | CSVEGAGGADEQYF
TRBJ2-2 | TRBV10-3 | CAIASLGHNTGELSF
TRBJ2-3 | TRBV7-3 | CASSLNSGGAEQYF
TRBJ1-6 | TRBV20-1 | CSAIRGALREPLHF
TRBJ2-3 | TRBV7-9 | CASSWEGSGDTQYF
TRBJ1-5 | TRBV6-4 | CASSATGRNRQPQHF
TRBJ2-7 | TRBV7-3 | CASSLSRGLLNEQYF
TRBJ2-1 | TRBV15 | CATSRARQGSYNEQFF
TRBJ2-1 | TRBV7-6 | CASSSGLAGDRKNEQFF
TRBJ2-3 | TRBV20-1 | CSARGPSGTGTQYF
TRBJ2-3 | TRBV9 | CASSVIDGYTDTQYF
TRBJ2-7 | TRBV10-2 | CASSDAGDYEQYF
TRBJ1-6 | TRBV6-6 | CASSYTSRDSPLHF
TRBJ2-6 | TRBV25-1 | CASSEFGGAGPSGANVLTF
TRBJ1-6 | TRBV7-8 | CASRGTVNNSPLHF
TRBJ1-4 | TRBV9 | CASSSSDRGSEKLFF
TRBJ2-2 | TRBV10-3 | CAISPGQGLSGELFF
TRBJ1-2 | TRBV20-1 | CSAGTDFNYGYTF
TRBJ2-7 | TRBV3-1 | CATSHSTYEQYF
TRBJ2-7 | TRBV5-5 | CASSYAGKQGARHNF
TRBJ1-1 | TRBV30 | CAWGPGFTEAFF
TRBJ2-7 | TRBV6-5 | CASSLDHKEQYF
TRBJ1-3 | TRBV9 | CASSVVASISPSGNTIYF
. | TRBV7-6 | CASSLDALSGEGETQYF
TRBJ2-7 | TRBV7-2 | CASSHRQAVSYEQYF
TRBJ1-3 | TRBV19 | CASSIAGASGNTIYF
TRBJ2-7 | TRBV18 | CASSPPQSGGAYEQYF
TRBJ2-7 | TRBV20-1 | CSAPTGTGGREQYF
TRBJ1-2 | TRBV12-5 | CASSLPGKDGYTF